This T cell receptor beta chain was recorded in a study of T-cell reconstitution after alpha-beta-depleted transplantation in children (dated by TCRdb to 2016 to 2017). As for the study more broadly: The study quantitatively tracked T-cell immune reconstitution after TCRalphabeta/CD19-depleted allogeneic hematopoietic cell transplantation in children using TCR repertoire profiling.

Libraries were made using PCR. Instrument used: Illumina HiSeq 2500. TCR library preparation used molecular barcoding, with unique molecular identifiers applied to normalize quantification of the TCRbeta repertoire. Clones were called with MiXCR by TCRdb after fastp trimmed the public reads at Q25, and only in-frame beta chains were retained. CDR3 protein duplicates are merged, each entry listing the most common genes and DNA. The sample yields some 640,000 distinct CDR3 sequences; 15% to 20% were counted once. Of the sample, 1.1% is held by the ten largest clones. V is cut by 3 bases and J by 6 bases, and the space between the germline ends is 12 bases. CDR3 length: 14 amino acids, cysteine to phenylalanine. The retained sequence is limited to the CDR3, 42 bases, with the frame set at the first base. This clonotype was seen at least ten times. The specificity of this receptor is unknown. No base quality information exists; no much larger clone differs at one position.

This TCR derives from a human donor who donated a stem cell graft to a child with acute myeloid leukemia. The specimen comprised PBMCs from the stem cell graft donor, sampled from the stem cell graft. The chain is made from TRBV12-3 or TRBV12-4 and TRBJ1-5; no confident D gene assignment can be made. CDR3 region: CASSLDPVGQPQHF. At the DNA level, the sequence is TGTGCCAGCAGTTTGGATCCCGTCGGTCAGCCCCAGCATTTT.